Listed here are 5 T cell receptor beta chains from one sample, sequenced in a study of PD-1 blockade in classical Hodgkin lymphoma (dated by TCRdb to 2018 to 2020). The method was the immunoSEQ multiplex PCR assay. TCRdb obtained this table from immuneACCESS and retained in-frame rearrangements with V and J assigned. These tables miss some clones; where compared with another copy, unresolved V genes account for less than half of the shortfall, and the remainder is unexplained. In all, the sample holds about 46,000 clones, and 65% to 85% of those were seen once. Approximately 11% of the sample goes to the ten largest clones. Interpreted using the paper, the time point label stands for: cycle 1 day 1 (C1D1), immediately before nivolumab initiation. Every trial patient had relapsed following autologous stem cell transplantation, and prior brentuximab vedotin exposure was what differed among cohorts A, B and C.

This sample comprised peripheral blood mononuclear cells (PBMCs), obtained at baseline. The receptors shown here come from a human donor with classical Hodgkin lymphoma.

The chain is built from TRBV9 and TRBJ2-1; possibly TRBD1 or TRBD2 for D (5 bases each). The length of the CDR3 is 13 residues. From germline, CDR1 is SGDLS and CDR2 YYNGEE. With 0 bases removed from V and 9 bases from J, the gap between germline ends came to 10 bases. CDR3 DNA sequence: TGTGCCAGCAGCGTAGAGCCCGGGGCTGAGCAGTTCTTC. This gives the protein CASSVEPGAEQFF.

The chain recombines TRBV21-1 with TRBJ1-5. TRBV21-1 is tagged as a pseudogene. This CDR3 region has 14 residues. CDR3 sequence: CASRREWGNQPQHF. The CDR3 nucleotides read TGTGCCAGCAGAAGGGAATGGGGCAATCAGCCCCAGCATTTT.

This rearrangement joins TRBV27 to TRBJ2-7, with D possibly called TRBD1 or TRBD2 (5 bases each). This CDR3 is 12 amino acids long. Looked up from germline, CDR1 is MNHEY and CDR2 is SMNVEV (reference sequence). V was pared by 6 bases and J by 6 bases, with 12 bases between. CDR3 DNA: TGTGCCAGCAGCCGATCGGGGCGCGAGCAGTACTTC. Translation: CASSRSGREQYF.

Within the sample, this clone is medium-sized. The chain carries TRBV27 and TRBJ2-7; D unresolved. CDR3 length equals 14 residues. CDR1 is MNHEY and CDR2 is SMNVEV in the germline V gene (reference sequence). The V end lost 6 bases, the J end lost 0 bases, and 12 bases lay between the germline ends. The CDR3 is CASRTSTFSYEQYF. In DNA, the CDR3 is TGTGCCAGCAGGACGTCGACATTCTCCTACGAGCAGTACTTC.

The chain joins TRBV5-1 to TRBJ1-1, with D possibly being TRBD1 (5 bases). V shed 4 bases and J shed 2 bases, with 12 bases lying between them. The CDR3 is made up of 14 amino acids. Germline loops: CDR1 SGHRS, CDR2 YFSETQ. The chain's CDR3 is CASSPGGVNTEAFF. The CDR3 DNA is TGCGCCAGCAGCCCCGGAGGGGTAAACACTGAAGCTTTCTTT.